Given below is one T cell receptor (beta chain) in context. This receptor's antigen is unknown. Base qualities are not at hand, and no much larger clone is one base apart. V drops 6 bases and J drops 3 bases, leaving 18 bases in between. The CDR3 runs 15 residues from the cysteine to the phenylalanine. Just CDR3 DNA is preserved here, 45 bases in frame from base 1. As encoded in the germline V gene (reference sequence), CDR1 is DFQATT while CDR2 is SNEGSKA. A constant-region primer and ProtoScript II reverse transcriptase were used to reverse-transcribe TCRbeta-specific cDNA from about 500 ng total RNA. TCRbeta libraries were built with three nested multiplex PCR rounds, a slightly modified ARM-PCR procedure. Multiplex TRBV1-TRBV30 forward primers and a Cbeta reverse primer were used in the first two PCR rounds, each of which was run for approximately 10 cycles. Sample barcodes and Illumina adapters were added in a final 25-cycle PCR with Deep VentR polymerase. Amplicons of 200-500 bp were gel-purified with a QIAquick gel extraction kit before sequencing. The TCRbeta amplicons were sequenced with 250-bp paired-end reads on an Illumina HiSeq 2500. For the original study's pipeline: Trimmomatic v0.33 was used to quality-trim the reads, and FLASH v1.2.11 was used to merge paired reads so that full CDR3 sequences could be recovered. V, D and J germline segments were assigned to the rearranged TCRbeta sequences by MiGEC v1.2.1b. Clonotype statistics and Shannon-Wiener diversity indices were computed with VDJtools v1.0.0. To cut down on sampling bias, every analysis after diversity analysis relied on just the 250 most abundant clonotypes from each sample. TCRdb redid the processing of the public reads, applying fastp at Q25 and MiXCR, and retained in-frame beta chains. CDR3 protein duplicates are merged, each entry listing the most common genes and DNA. The authors' filters were not applied to this entry. In all, the sample holds about 35,000 distinct CDR3 sequences, and under 75% of those were seen once. The ten largest clones take up 15% to 20% of the sample.

The data were taken from a study of tumor-infiltrating lymphocytes in primary liver carcinoma (dated by TCRdb to about 2017). Regarding the complete study: Of the five patients (three men and two women, aged 30 to 69 years), four had hepatocellular carcinoma and one had combined HCC and intrahepatic cholangiocarcinoma. The five patients had tumors of stage T1-T3 N0M0, with maximum diameters ranging from roughly 4.2 to 10 cm. Each sample produced roughly 3.65 to 7.13 million productive TCRbeta reads, and read depth showed no significant difference between tissue types. TCRbeta repertoire sequencing, expression microarrays and whole-exome sequencing were combined in the study across five regions of each liver tumor, with adjacent normal tissue and blood also included. A total of about 35 specimens from 5 patients, comprising approximately 25 tumor regions, 5 adjacent noncancerous liver tissues and 5 peripheral blood samples, were covered by TCRbeta repertoire sequencing. The 25 or so tumor region samples were profiled with Agilent mRNA microarrays so that TCRbeta repertoire diversity could be related to the local molecular phenotype. Repertoires from technical replicates were highly reproducible, with mean shared-clone rates about 0.88 and correlation coefficients above 0.98.

Without any cell sorting, total RNA and DNA were extracted together from roughly 20-30 mg of bulk tissue using the AllPrep DNA/RNA mini kit. Four to six patients with histopathologically diagnosed primary liver carcinoma underwent surgical resection in China between late 2015 and March 2016. At the time of sampling, the patients had chronic HBV infection and had not received any treatment. Each tumor was sampled at five spatially separated regions: the superior, inferior, left-lateral and right-lateral poles and the tumor centre. More than 80% viable tumor cells were found by histology in every tumor sample. Fresh tumor and adjacent tissue pieces were bisected, with one half stored in RNAlater at -80 degrees C and the other half sent for histology. Overall results and qualifications from the work: Because sequencing covered only the TCR beta chain and unpaired alpha chains were not captured, true repertoire diversity is likely underestimated. Because the samples were bulk and unsorted, CD4+ and CD8+ T cell repertoires could not be compared. With just a handful of patients in the study, the authors point out that the findings should be validated in a larger study. The top 250 clones made up a significantly larger repertoire fraction in tumors than in blood (p = 0.039). Repertoire overlap was higher between tumor regions (mean approximately 36%) than tumor-adjacent (around 17%) or tumor-blood (approximately 14%) pairs, consistent with antigen-driven expansion. Only about 8-25% of top clones were present in all five regions of a tumor, suggesting spatial heterogeneity of tumor-infiltrating T cells.

Sequenced sample: liver tumor tissue from sampling region 4. This sample's cell subset or site label indicates: tumor region T4, right-lateral pole. This receptor was taken from a man aged 35-49 years with primary liver carcinoma and hepatitis B virus infection. This chain joins TRBV20-1 to TRBJ2-1; no confident D gene assignment can be made. CDR3 reads: CSARLLISYYNEQFF. The DNA reads as follows: TGCAGTGCAAGGCTACTGATTAGCTACTACAATGAGCAGTTCTTC.